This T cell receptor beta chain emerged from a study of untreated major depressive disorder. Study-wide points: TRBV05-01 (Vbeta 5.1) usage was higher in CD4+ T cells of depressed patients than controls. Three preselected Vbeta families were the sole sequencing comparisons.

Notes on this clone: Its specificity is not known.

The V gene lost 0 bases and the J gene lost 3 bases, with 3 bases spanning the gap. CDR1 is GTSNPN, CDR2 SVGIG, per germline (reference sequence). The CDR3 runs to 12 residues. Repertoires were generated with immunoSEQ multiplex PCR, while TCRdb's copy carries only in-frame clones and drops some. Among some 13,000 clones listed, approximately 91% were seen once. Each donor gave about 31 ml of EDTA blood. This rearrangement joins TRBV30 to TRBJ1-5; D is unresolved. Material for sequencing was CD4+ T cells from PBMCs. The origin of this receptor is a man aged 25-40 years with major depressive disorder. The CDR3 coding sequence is TGTGCCTGGAGTGTTTACAATCAGCCCCAGCATTTT. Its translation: CAWSVYNQPQHF.